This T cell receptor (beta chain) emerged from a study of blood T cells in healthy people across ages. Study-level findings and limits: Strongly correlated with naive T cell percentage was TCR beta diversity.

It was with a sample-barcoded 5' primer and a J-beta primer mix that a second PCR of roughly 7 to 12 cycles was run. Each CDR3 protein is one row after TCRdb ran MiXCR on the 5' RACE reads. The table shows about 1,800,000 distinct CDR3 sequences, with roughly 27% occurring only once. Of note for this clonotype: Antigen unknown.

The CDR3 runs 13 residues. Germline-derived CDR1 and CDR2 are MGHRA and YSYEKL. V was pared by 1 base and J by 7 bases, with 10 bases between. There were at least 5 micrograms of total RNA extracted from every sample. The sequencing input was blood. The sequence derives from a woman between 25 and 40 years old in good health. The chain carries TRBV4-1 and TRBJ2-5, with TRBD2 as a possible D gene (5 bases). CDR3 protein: CASSQGGFGTQYF. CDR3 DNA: TGCGCCAGCAGCCAAGGAGGGTTTGGGACCCAGTACTTC.